A single sample is the source of the 15 T cell receptor beta chains below, sequenced in a study of T cell responses to AZD1222 COVID-19 vaccine. The assay was immunoSEQ multiplex PCR, and TCRdb's table has in-frame clones only and misses some. This sample has 200,000 to 250,000 clones; about 94% occur once, and the top ten carry approximately 1.7%. The sequencing here drew on peripheral blood, taken 28 days after the second dose of the MenACWY control vaccine. These receptors were obtained from an adult who received the MenACWY meningococcal vaccine as a control.

The CDR3 nucleotides read TGTGCCAGCAGCTTGGGTAACAATGAGCAGTTCTTC. Its protein is CASSLGNNEQFF. V and J are TRBV5-4 and TRBJ2-1, with unresolved D. Germline CDR1 is SGHNT and CDR2 is YYREEE (reference sequence). The V end was cut by 0 bases, the J end by 5 bases, with 3 bases between. The CDR3 is made up of 12 amino acids.

V usage is TRBV28 and J usage is TRBJ2-5; D perhaps matches TRBD1 (6 bases). The CDR3 covers 14 residues. The V end was cut by 6 bases, the J end by 0 bases, with 11 bases between. CDR1 and CDR2 (germline): MDHEN, SYDVKM. The CDR3 protein is CASSPGQYQETQYF. The CDR3 DNA follows: TGTGCCAGCAGCCCTGGACAGTACCAAGAGACCCAGTACTTC.

The chain is built from TRBV27 and TRBJ2-1; TRBD2 agrees at 8 bases. CDR3 length: 16 residues. CDR1 and CDR2 from the germline V gene are MNHEY and SMNVEV (reference sequence). The V segment lost 7 bases and the J segment 0 bases; nucleotides outside the gene matches: 8. The CDR3 sequence is CASTTTSGPSYNEQFF. The CDR3 DNA follows: TGTGCCAGCACCACTACTAGCGGACCCTCCTACAATGAGCAGTTCTTC.

The chain carries TRBV6-5 and TRBJ1-2; the D gene is possibly TRBD1 (5 bases). V shed 8 bases and J shed 8 bases, with 18 bases lying between them. The length of the CDR3 is 13 residues. CDR1 MNHEY and CDR2 SVGAGI come from the germline V gene. The CDR3 region is CASGPMGGKGYTF. CDR3 in DNA: TGTGCCAGCGGGCCTATGGGGGGGAAAGGCTACACCTTC.

V usage is TRBV6-2 or TRBV6-3 and J usage is TRBJ1-5; the D is unclear. V was clipped by 2 bases and J by 9 bases, with 14 bases between them. Germline CDR1 and CDR2: MNHEY and SVGEGT. CDR3 size: 14 residues. CDR3 bases: TGTGCCAGCAGTTACGAGGTGGGGTCGCCGCCCCAGCATTTT. It is translated as CASSYEVGSPPQHF.

This chain uses TRBV20-1 with TRBJ1-1; D unresolved. V dropped 6 bases and J dropped 5 bases, with 10 bases sitting between them. The germline V gene encodes CDR1 DFQATT and CDR2 SNEGSKA (reference sequence). The CDR3 loop spans 11 amino acids. For the CDR3, the DNA is TGCAGTGCCATTAGTGGAACTGAAGCTTTCTTT. Protein: CSAISGTEAFF.

The chain employs TRBV4-1 and TRBJ1-6, with D unresolved. The CDR3 length is 12 residues. The germline V and J ends were trimmed by 1 base and 10 bases, with 5 bases remaining between them. Germline V gene lookup returns CDR1 MGHRA and CDR2 YSYEKL. The CDR3 sequence: CASSQVGSPLHF. The DNA of the CDR3 is TGCGCCAGCAGCCAAGTGGGGTCACCCCTCCACTTT.

The chain recombines TRBV18 with TRBJ2-4; 9 nucleotides align to TRBD1. Germline loops: CDR1 KGHSH, CDR2 LQKENI. The J segment lost 5 bases and the V segment lost 3 bases, leaving 2 bases of the junction unmatched. CDR3 length: 14 residues. The chain's CDR3 is CASSPGQGENIQYF. In DNA, the CDR3 is TGTGCCAGCTCACCGGGACAGGGAGAAAACATTCAGTACTTC. The variable domain in full, with the rest retrieved from reference TRBV18 and TRBJ2-4, is NAGVMQNPRHLVRRRGQEARLRCSPMKGHSHVYWYRQLPEEGLKFMVYLQKENIIDESGMPKERFSAEFPKEGPSILRIQQVVRGDSAAYFCASSPGQGENIQYFGAGTRLSVL.

The V gene is TRBV9, the J gene TRBJ1-6; D gene ambiguous. Trimming removed 0 bases from V and 7 bases from J, with 8 bases in between. Germline-derived CDR1 and CDR2 are SGDLS and YYNGEE. This CDR3 region has 14 residues. CDR3 in DNA: TGTGCCAGCAGCGTAGGGGTCCCGAATTCACCCCTCCACTTT. This translates into CASSVGVPNSPLHF.

This sequence joins TRBV3-1 (or the pseudogene TRBV3-2) and TRBJ1-1, with TRBD1 as a possible D gene (5 bases). V gave up 5 bases and J gave up 3 bases, with 13 bases separating them. The germline V gene has CDR1 LGHDT and CDR2 YNNKEL (reference sequence). This CDR3 has 14 residues. CDR3 in DNA: TGTGCCAGCAGCTACCAGGGTAAATACACTGAAGCTTTCTTT. This translates into CASSYQGKYTEAFF.

CDR3 region: CASTKRGQEQYF. CDR3 nucleotides: TGTGCCAGCACCAAGAGGGGGCAAGAGCAGTACTTC. This chain uses TRBV12-3 or TRBV12-4 with TRBJ2-7; 7 nucleotides agree with TRBD1. Losses at the gene ends were 7 bases for V and 7 bases for J; bases not matched to a gene: 7. The CDR3 has 12 residues.

The rearrangement uses TRBV9 and TRBJ1-2, with 8 nucleotides matching TRBD1. The CDR3 consists of 14 residues. The trim removed 4 bases at V and 4 bases at J, leaving 6 bases unmatched. Germline values: CDR1 SGDLS, CDR2 YYNGEE. The DNA of the CDR3 is TGTGCCAGCAGCCCCTCAGGGGGCGCCTATGGCTACACCTTC. As protein: CASSPSGGAYGYTF. The variable domain in full, with the rest retrieved from reference TRBV9 and TRBJ1-2, is DSGVTQTPKHLITATGQRVTLRCSPRSGDLSVYWYQQSLDQGLQFLIQYYNGEERAKGNILERFSAQQFPDLHSELNLSSLELGDSALYFCASSPSGGAYGYTFGSGTRLTVV.

The chain has TRBV4-1 and TRBJ1-1; D is uncertain. V lost 0 bases to trimming and J lost 5 bases, with 10 bases between them. This CDR3 contains 14 residues. Germline lookup yields CDR1 MGHRA and CDR2 YSYEKL. CDR3 DNA sequence: TGCGCCAGCAGCCAAGAGACGGGTGCTACTGAAGCTTTCTTT. Translating gives CASSQETGATEAFF.

V usage is TRBV6-1 and J usage is TRBJ2-7; D possibly corresponds to TRBD1 (6 bases). The length of the CDR3 is 16 residues. CDR1 and CDR2 from the germline V gene are MNHNS and SASEGT. V was clipped by 2 bases and J by 3 bases, with 17 bases between them. The CDR3 DNA is TGTGCCAGCAGTGAATTTGCCGGGACACTCAACTACGAGCAGTACTTC. It codes for CASSEFAGTLNYEQYF.

This clone has a count of ten or more. The chain employs TRBV6-2 or TRBV6-3 and TRBJ1-6, with 7 bases that match TRBD1. The CDR3 spans 14 residues. Germline CDR1 reads MNHEY; CDR2 reads SVGEGT. Trimming cost V 2 bases and J 9 bases; bases outside gene matches: 4. The CDR3 sequence: CASSYGQEGSPLHF. CDR3 nucleotide sequence: TGTGCCAGCAGTTACGGACAGGAGGGTTCACCCCTCCACTTT.